The subject of this entry is one T cell receptor (beta chain). Trimming removed 4 bases from V and 5 bases from J; junction bases left unmatched: 5. The CDR3 spans 14 residues. Germline loops: CDR1 PRHDT, CDR2 FYEKMQ (reference sequence). These data originate in a study of T-cell reconstitution after alpha-beta-depleted transplantation in children. TCRbeta library preparation incorporated unique molecular identifiers. TCRdb redid the calling of the PCR reads with MiXCR, one entry per CDR3 protein. There are about 540,000 distinct CDR3 sequences in the sample; 27% occur only once, and just over 35% lies in the top ten.

The TCR was taken from a boy under two years old with Wiskott-Aldrich syndrome, due to receive a stem cell transplant. The chain uses TRBV13 and TRBJ2-3; 8 bases are a match to TRBD2. This specimen was PBMCs, taken before TCRalphabeta/CD19-depleted stem cell transplant. The CDR3 coding sequence is TGTGCCAGCAGCTCCTTCCTAGCGGGAGATACGCAGTATTTT. Translated: CASSSFLAGDTQYF.